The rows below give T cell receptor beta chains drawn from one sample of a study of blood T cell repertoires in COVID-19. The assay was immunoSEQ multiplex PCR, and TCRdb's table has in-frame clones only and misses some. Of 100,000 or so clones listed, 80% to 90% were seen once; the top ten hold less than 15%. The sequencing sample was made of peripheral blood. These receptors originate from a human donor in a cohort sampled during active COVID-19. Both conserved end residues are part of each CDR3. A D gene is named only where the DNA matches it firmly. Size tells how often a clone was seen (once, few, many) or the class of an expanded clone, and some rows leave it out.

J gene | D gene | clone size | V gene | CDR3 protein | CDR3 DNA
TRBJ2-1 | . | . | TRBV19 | CASRGAVYNEQFF | TGTGCCAGTAGGGGTGCGGTCTACAATGAGCAGTTCTTC
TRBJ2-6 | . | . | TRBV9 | CASSGQVSGANVLTF | TGTGCCAGCAGCGGACAGGTCTCTGGGGCCAACGTCCTGACTTTC
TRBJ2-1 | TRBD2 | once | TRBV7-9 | CASRRGGGSYNEQFF | TGTGCCAGCAGACGGGGGGGCGGCTCCTACAATGAGCAGTTCTTC
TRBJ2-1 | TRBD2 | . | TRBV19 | CASSVSGSSYNEQFF | TGTGCCAGTAGTGTTAGCGGGAGCTCCTACAATGAGCAGTTCTTC
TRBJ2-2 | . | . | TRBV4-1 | CASSQEEGLKTGELFF | TGCGCCAGCAGCCAAGAAGAGGGTTTAAAAACCGGGGAGCTGTTTTTT
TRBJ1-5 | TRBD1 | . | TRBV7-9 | CASSWGTAAQPQHF | TGTGCCAGCAGCTGGGGGACAGCGGCGCAGCCCCAGCATTTT
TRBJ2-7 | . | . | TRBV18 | CASSLTDTSYEQYF | TGTGCCAGCTCACTAACGGACACGAGCTACGAGCAGTACTTC
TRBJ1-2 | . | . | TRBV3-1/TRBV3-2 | CASSQDNQAGYTF | TGTGCCAGCAGCCAAGATAACCAGGCTGGCTACACCTTC
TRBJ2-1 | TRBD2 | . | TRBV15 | CATSRAPLASGGDNEQFF | TGTGCCACCAGCAGAGCACCCTTGGCAAGCGGGGGGGACAATGAGCAGTTCTTC
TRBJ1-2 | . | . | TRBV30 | CAWRRESYGYTF | TGTGCCTGGAGGAGAGAGAGCTATGGCTACACCTTC
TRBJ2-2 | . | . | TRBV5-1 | CASSLATGVTGELFF | TGCGCCAGCAGCTTGGCTACCGGAGTCACCGGGGAGCTGTTTTTT
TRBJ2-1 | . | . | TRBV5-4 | CASSPETLASYNEQFF | TGTGCCAGCAGCCCGGAAACGCTAGCGAGCTACAATGAGCAGTTCTTC
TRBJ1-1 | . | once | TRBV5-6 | CASTLGGSEAFF | TGTGCCAGCACCTTGGGAGGGAGTGAAGCTTTCTTT
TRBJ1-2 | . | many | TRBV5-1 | CASSLGHRDMKVNAGYTF | TGCGCCAGCAGCTTAGGTCACCGGGACATGAAGGTTAATGCGGGCTACACCTTC
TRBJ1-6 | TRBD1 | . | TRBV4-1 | CASSPTGQGAISPLHF | TGCGCCAGCAGCCCGACGGGACAGGGGGCGATTTCACCCCTCCACTTT
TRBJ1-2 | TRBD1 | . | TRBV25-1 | CASSPLQGRPNYGYTF | TGTGCCAGCAGCCCGCTACAGGGGAGGCCTAACTATGGCTACACCTTC
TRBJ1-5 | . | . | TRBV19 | CASSEDRDQPQHF | TGTGCCAGTAGTGAAGACAGAGATCAGCCCCAGCATTTT
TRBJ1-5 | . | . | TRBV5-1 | CASGVGVGQPQHF | TGCGCCAGCGGGGTAGGGGTAGGGCAGCCCCAGCATTTT
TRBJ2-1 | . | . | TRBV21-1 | CASSKDPGQGGSNEQFF | TGTGCCAGCAGCAAAGACCCTGGACAGGGGGGGAGCAATGAGCAGTTCTTC
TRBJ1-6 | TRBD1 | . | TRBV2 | CAATGQGVNSPLHF | TGTGCCGCCACGGGACAGGGGGTTAATTCACCCCTCCACTTT
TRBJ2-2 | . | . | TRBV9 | CASSVVGAGELFF | TGTGCCAGCAGCGTAGTCGGGGCCGGGGAGCTGTTTTTT
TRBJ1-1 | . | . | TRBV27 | CASSRPGTEAFF | TGTGCCAGCAGTCGCCCGGGGACTGAAGCTTTCTTT
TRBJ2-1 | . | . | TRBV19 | CASSMMEGRNYNEQFF | TGTGCCAGTAGTATGATGGAGGGTAGGAACTACAATGAGCAGTTCTTC
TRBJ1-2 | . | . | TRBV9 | CASSVGGGVGYTF | TGTGCCAGCAGCGTAGGAGGAGGGGTTGGCTACACCTTC
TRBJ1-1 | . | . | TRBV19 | CASRVGGALRMNTEAFF | TGTGCCAGTAGGGTGGGGGGAGCTCTTAGAATGAACACTGAAGCTTTCTTT
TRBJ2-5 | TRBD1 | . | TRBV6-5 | CASSYSGRGLQETQYF | TGTGCCAGCAGTTATTCGGGAAGGGGGCTTCAAGAGACCCAGTACTTC
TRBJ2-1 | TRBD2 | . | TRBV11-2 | CASSLTSGGVLSYNEQFF | TGTGCCAGCAGCTTGACTAGCGGGGGAGTACTCTCCTACAATGAGCAGTTCTTC
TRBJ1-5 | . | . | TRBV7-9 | CASSLDKTGQPQHF | TGTGCCAGCAGCCTAGACAAGACGGGACAGCCCCAGCATTTT
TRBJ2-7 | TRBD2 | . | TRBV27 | CASSLSGTSGGEQYF | TGTGCCAGCAGTTTATCGGGGACTAGCGGAGGCGAGCAGTACTTC
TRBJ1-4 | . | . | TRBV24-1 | CATSEDARAGCGEKLFF | TGTGCCACCAGTGAGGACGCGAGGGCAGGATGTGGGGAAAAACTGTTTTTT
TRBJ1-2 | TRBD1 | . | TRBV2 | CARRGLYGYTF | TGTGCCAGAAGGGGGCTCTATGGCTACACCTTC
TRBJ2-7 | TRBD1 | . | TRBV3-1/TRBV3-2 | CASSVRGTYEQYF | TGTGCCAGCAGCGTCAGGGGGACCTACGAGCAGTACTTC
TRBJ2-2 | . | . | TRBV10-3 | CAIGAGTGELFF | TGTGCCATCGGCGCGGGCACCGGGGAGCTGTTTTTT
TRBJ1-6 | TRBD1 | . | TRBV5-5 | CASSRDIGTVINSPLHF | TGTGCCAGCAGCCGGGACATCGGGACAGTTATCAATTCACCCCTCCACTTT
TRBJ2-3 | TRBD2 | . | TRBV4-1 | CASSQDGVGGGTDTQYF | TGCGCCAGCAGCCAAGATGGGGTCGGCGGGGGGACAGATACGCAGTATTTT
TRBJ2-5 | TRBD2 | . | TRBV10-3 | CAIMGGSEETQYF | TGTGCCATCATGGGCGGGAGCGAAGAGACCCAGTACTTC
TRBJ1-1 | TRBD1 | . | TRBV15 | CATSYGQDGSTEAFF | TGTGCCACCAGCTACGGACAGGATGGGTCCACTGAAGCTTTCTTT
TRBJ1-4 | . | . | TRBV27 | CASSRAPINGEKLFF | TGTGCCAGCAGCCGAGCCCCCATTAACGGTGAAAAACTGTTTTTT
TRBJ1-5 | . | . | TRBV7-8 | CASSSGGLYSNQPQHF | TGTGCCAGCAGTTCGGGAGGGTTGTATAGCAATCAGCCCCAGCATTTT
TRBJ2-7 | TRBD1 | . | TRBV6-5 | CASSWAGTGPGEQYF | TGTGCCAGCAGTTGGGCGGGGACAGGGCCGGGCGAGCAGTACTTC
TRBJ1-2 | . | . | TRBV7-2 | CASSSRTRGNYGYTF | TGTGCCAGCAGCAGCAGAACAAGGGGTAACTATGGCTACACCTTC
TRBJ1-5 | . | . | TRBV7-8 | CASSLGAGDQPQHF | TGTGCCAGCAGCTTGGGAGCTGGGGATCAGCCCCAGCATTTT
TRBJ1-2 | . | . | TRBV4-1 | CASSRIGTSRRGYTF | TGCGCCAGCAGCCGTATCGGGACTTCACGGCGCGGCTACACCTTC
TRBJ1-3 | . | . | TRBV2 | CASSSSSARSGNTIYF | TGTGCCAGCAGCTCTAGCTCGGCAAGATCTGGAAACACCATATATTTT
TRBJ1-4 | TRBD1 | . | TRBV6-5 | CASTHRGLGEKLFF | TGTGCCAGCACTCACAGGGGGCTAGGTGAAAAACTGTTTTTT
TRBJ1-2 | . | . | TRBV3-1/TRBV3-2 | CASSRTGSDGYTF | TGTGCCAGCAGCCGCACAGGGTCCGATGGCTACACCTTC
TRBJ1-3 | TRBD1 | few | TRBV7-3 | CASSLGTGGNTIYF | TGTGCCAGCAGCCTCGGGACAGGGGGAAACACCATATATTTT
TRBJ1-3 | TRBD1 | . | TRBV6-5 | CASSFDRGPGNTIYF | TGTGCCAGCAGCTTCGACAGGGGGCCAGGAAACACCATATATTTT
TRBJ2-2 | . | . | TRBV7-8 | CASSLAPRGGADTGELFF | TGTGCCAGCAGCCTAGCCCCTCGAGGGGGGGCGGACACCGGGGAGCTGTTTTTT
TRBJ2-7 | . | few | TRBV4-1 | CASSRQAGAAYEQYF | TGCGCCAGCAGCCGACAGGCGGGGGCAGCCTACGAGCAGTACTTC
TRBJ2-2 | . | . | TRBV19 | CASREGRNTGELFF | TGTGCCAGTAGGGAGGGTAGGAACACCGGGGAGCTGTTTTTT
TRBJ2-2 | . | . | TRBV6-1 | CASSEIRNTGELFF | TGTGCCAGCAGTGAAATTCGGAACACCGGGGAGCTGTTTTTT
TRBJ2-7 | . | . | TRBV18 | CASSPMGGDEQYF | TGTGCCAGCTCACCAATGGGGGGAGACGAGCAGTACTTC
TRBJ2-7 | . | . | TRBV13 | CASSLGPRTIIEQYF | TGTGCCAGCAGCTTAGGCCCGAGGACTATTATCGAGCAGTACTTC
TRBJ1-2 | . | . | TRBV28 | CASRGLGGYTF | TGTGCCAGTAGGGGCCTCGGTGGCTACACCTTC
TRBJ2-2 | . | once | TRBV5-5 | CASSLVAGTNTGELFF | TGTGCCAGCAGCTTGGTGGCAGGAACGAACACCGGGGAGCTGTTTTTT
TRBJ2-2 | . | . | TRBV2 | CASRDRPGELFF | TGTGCCAGCAGAGACAGGCCCGGGGAGCTGTTTTTT
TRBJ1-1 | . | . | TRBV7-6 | CASRQTENTEAFF | TGTGCCAGCAGGCAGACAGAAAACACTGAAGCTTTCTTT
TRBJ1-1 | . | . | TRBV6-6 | CASQVTTNTEAFF | TGTGCCAGCCAAGTGACAACGAACACTGAAGCTTTCTTT
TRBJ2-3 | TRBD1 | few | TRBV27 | CASSSGTGLHTQYF | TGTGCCAGCAGTTCCGGGACAGGGTTACATACGCAGTATTTT